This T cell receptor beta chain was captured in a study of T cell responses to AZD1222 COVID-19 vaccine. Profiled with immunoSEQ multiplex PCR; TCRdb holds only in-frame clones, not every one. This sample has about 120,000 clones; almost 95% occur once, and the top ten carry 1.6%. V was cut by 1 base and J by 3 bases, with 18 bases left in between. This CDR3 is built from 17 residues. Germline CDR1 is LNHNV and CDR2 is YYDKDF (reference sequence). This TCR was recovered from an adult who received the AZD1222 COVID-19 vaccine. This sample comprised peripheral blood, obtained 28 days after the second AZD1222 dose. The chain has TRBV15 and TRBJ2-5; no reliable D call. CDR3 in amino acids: CATSRVSAVDIEETQYF. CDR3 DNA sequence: TGTGCCACCAGCAGAGTTTCGGCGGTAGATATAGAAGAGACCCAGTACTTC.